The 29 T cell receptor beta chains given below trace back to one sample, sequenced in a study of shared clonotypes between healthy human individuals. Generated by immunoSEQ multiplex PCR, the TCRdb table keeps only in-frame clones and is missing some. The sample contains about 680,000 clones, around three quarters of which appear only once. The sample was memory CD4+ T cells sorted from blood. The sample's subset: CD45RA-negative fraction. All receptors come from a woman under 40 in good health.

CDR3 DNA: TGCGCCAGCAGCCAAGTTGGTGGAAGCGGGAGGAGGTGGGATACGCAGTATTTT. Its protein is CASSQVGGSGRRWDTQYF. V gene TRBV4-1 combines with J gene TRBJ2-3, with 9 positions matching TRBD2. Trimming at V came to 1 base and at J to 6 bases, leaving 14 bases not matched to a gene. CDR1 is MGHRA and CDR2 is YSYEKL in the germline V gene. This CDR3 is 18 amino acids long.

This clone was counted a few times. The V and J genes are TRBV28 and TRBJ1-1, with TRBD1 matching 8 bases. Germline CDR1 is MDHEN and CDR2 is SYDVKM. V trimming: 2 bases; J trimming: 0 bases; junction bases outside the gene matches: 5. The CDR3 is 16 residues long. CDR3: CASSLGTGTMNTEAFF. The CDR3 region has the DNA TGTGCCAGCAGTTTAGGGACAGGAACTATGAACACTGAAGCTTTCTTT.

This clone was observed many times. This rearrangement joins TRBV27 to TRBJ1-2; D remains unclear. This CDR3 is built from 13 residues. The germline V gene encodes CDR1 MNHEY and CDR2 SMNVEV (reference sequence). The germline V and J ends were trimmed by 7 bases and 3 bases, with 12 bases remaining between them. The CDR3 sequence: CASKVRSYYGYTF. The CDR3 coding sequence is TGTGCCAGCAAGGTAAGGTCCTACTATGGCTACACCTTC.

This chain joins TRBV28 and TRBJ2-7; 9 positions match TRBD2. CDR1 MDHEN and CDR2 SYDVKM come from the germline V gene. Unmatched junction bases numbered 14, after V lost 5 bases and J lost 9 bases. The CDR3 consists of 15 residues. The CDR3 DNA sequence: TGTGCCAGCAGTCTCGAGATTGCGGGAGGGCGAGGGCAGTACTTC. Amino acid sequence: CASSLEIAGGRGQYF.

This clone occurred once. V usage is TRBV19 and J usage is TRBJ1-5; 8 bases line up with TRBD1. This CDR3 has 13 amino acids. Germline trimming cut 6 bases from V and 7 bases from J; bases unmatched to any gene: 5. Germline V gives CDR1 LNHDA, CDR2 SQIVND (reference sequence). Written as DNA, the CDR3 is TGTGCCAGTAGCCAGGGGGCAGGACAGCCCCAGCATTTT. It encodes CASSQGAGQPQHF.

Here the CDR3 reads CASCSAPSTDTQYF. CDR3 DNA: TGTGCCAGCTGCTCAGCGCCCAGCACAGATACGCAGTATTTT. The chain is built from TRBV6-1 and TRBJ2-3; D is uncertain. This CDR3 is built from 14 residues. Trimming pared 8 bases from V and 0 bases from J, leaving 12 bases between. Per the germline V gene, CDR1 is MNHNS and CDR2 is SASEGT.

The chain employs TRBV11-2 and TRBJ2-6, with 7 bases that match TRBD1. The CDR3 has 16 residues. V shed 5 bases, J shed 2 bases, and the junction held 6 bases outside the gene matches. Germline V gives CDR1 SGHAT, CDR2 FQNNGV. This chain's CDR3 is CASSPLDRAGANVLTF. Here the CDR3 DNA reads TGTGCCAGCAGCCCCCTCGACAGGGCTGGGGCCAACGTCCTGACTTTC.

V is TRBV2 and J is TRBJ2-7; the D gene is possibly TRBD1 (6 bases). The CDR3 runs to 14 residues. With 2 bases removed from V and 6 bases from J, the gap between germline ends came to 14 bases. Germline loops: CDR1 SNHLY, CDR2 FYNNEI. The CDR3 nucleotides are TGTGCCAGCAGTGAAAGGGGTCAGGGGATCGAGCAGTACTTC. This gives the protein CASSERGQGIEQYF.

This clone was seen once. The chain links TRBV14 to TRBJ1-1; perhaps TRBD1 as D (6 bases). Trimming pared 4 bases from V and 6 bases from J, leaving 15 bases between. The CDR3 is 14 amino acids. CDR1 is SGHDN and CDR2 is FVKESK in the germline V gene. The CDR3 here is CASSRVRGGPEAFF. The CDR3 DNA sequence: TGTGCCAGCAGCCGAGTCAGGGGAGGCCCTGAAGCTTTCTTT.

The rearrangement joins TRBV29-1 to TRBJ1-1; D unresolved. CDR1 is SQVTM, CDR2 ANQGSEA, per germline. This CDR3 is 8 amino acids long. Between the trimmed V and J ends, which lost 3 bases and 10 bases, there was a span of 3 bases. The CDR3 DNA follows: TGCAGCGTTGACCGAGCTTTCTTT. Amino acid sequence: CSVDRAFF.

This clone has only one observation. The rearrangement joins TRBV19 to TRBJ2-5, with TRBD2 identical over 7 bases. The CDR3 runs 13 residues. V lost 3 bases to trimming and J lost 6 bases; unmatched junction nucleotides: 4. Germline values: CDR1 LNHDA, CDR2 SQIVND (reference sequence). The CDR3 here is CASSITGGKTQYF. In nucleotides, the CDR3 is TGTGCCAGTAGTATTACCGGGGGGAAGACCCAGTACTTC.

The chain carries TRBV6-5 and TRBJ2-7; 14 bases map to TRBD2. The germline gives CDR1 MNHEY, CDR2 SVGAGI. The V and J ends lost 7 bases and 5 bases, in that order; junction bases with no gene match: 4. The CDR3 runs 14 residues. The CDR3 sequence is CASIGTSGSHEQYF. In DNA, the CDR3 is TGTGCCAGCATTGGGACTAGCGGGAGTCACGAGCAGTACTTC.

The V and J genes are TRBV9 and TRBJ2-1, with D possibly matching TRBD2 (6 bases). Looked up from germline, CDR1 is SGDLS and CDR2 is YYNGEE. This CDR3 spans 16 amino acids. The V end was cut by 3 bases, the J end by 0 bases, with 13 bases between. CDR3 nucleotide sequence: TGTGCCAGCAGCGCGGACTACTCAAGCTCCTACAATGAGCAGTTCTTC. This encodes CASSADYSSSYNEQFF.

The genes are TRBV5-1 and TRBJ2-1, with 9 bases that match TRBD2. Germline CDR1 SGHRS, CDR2 YFSETQ. V lost 5 bases and J lost 7; bases outside the gene matches: 7. This CDR3 is built from 14 residues. The CDR3: CASRRGREENEQFF. In nucleotides, the CDR3 is TGCGCCAGCAGACGCGGGAGGGAGGAAAATGAGCAGTTCTTC.

The chain couples TRBV27 to TRBJ2-1; the match to TRBD2 covers 10 bases. The CDR3 contains 15 residues. CDR1 is MNHEY, CDR2 SMNVEV, per germline (reference sequence). Unmatched junction bases numbered 5, after V lost 2 bases and J lost 7 bases. Written as DNA, the CDR3 is TGTGCCAGCAGTTTACCTAGCGGGAGAGGAAATGAGCAGTTCTTC. Translation: CASSLPSGRGNEQFF.

The CDR3 loop reads CASSQSRAGEETQYF. The CDR3, as DNA: TGCGCCAGCAGCCAATCCAGGGCGGGGGAAGAGACCCAGTACTTC. J is TRBJ2-5 and V is TRBV4-1; 7 bases are a match to TRBD2. This CDR3 contains 15 residues. Trimming removed 2 bases from V and 3 bases from J; junction bases left unmatched: 6. Germline V gene sequence: CDR1 MGHRA, CDR2 YSYEKL.

This chain links TRBV2 with TRBJ1-1; D possibly corresponds to TRBD1 (5 bases). Between the trimmed V and J ends, which lost 5 bases and 0 bases, there was a span of 13 bases. The length of the CDR3 is 15 residues. The germline V gene encodes CDR1 SNHLY and CDR2 FYNNEI. The chain's CDR3 is CASSRQGHMNTEAFF. CDR3 sequence (DNA): TGTGCCAGCAGTAGGCAGGGCCATATGAACACTGAAGCTTTCTTT. Full variable domain (missing parts from reference TRBV2 and TRBJ1-1): EPEVTQTPSHQVTQMGQEVILRCVPISNHLYFYWYRQILGQKVEFLVSFYNNEISEKSEIFDDQFSVERPDGSNFTLKIRSTKLEDSAMYFCASSRQGHMNTEAFFGQGTRLTVV.

V gene TRBV9 combines with J gene TRBJ1-4; weak D call: TRBD1 (5 bases). CDR3 length equals 14 residues. Germline CDR1 reads SGDLS; CDR2 reads YYNGEE. Trimming stripped 0 bases from V and 8 bases from J, with 11 bases between. The CDR3 region has the DNA TGTGCCAGCAGCGTAGGACAGATCGACGAAAAACTGTTTTTT. This encodes CASSVGQIDEKLFF.

Comments on this clone: The sample has other DNA sequences that encode this CDR3 too. V is TRBV6-4 and J is TRBJ2-7, with D hard to call. The CDR3 is 9 amino acids. Germline CDR1 and CDR2: MRHNA and SNTAGT. With 3 bases removed from V and 9 bases from J, the gap between germline ends came to 3 bases. The chain's CDR3 is CASSEGQYF. The CDR3 bases are TGTGCCAGCAGTGAGGGGCAGTACTTC.

This chain connects TRBV6-1 to TRBJ1-2; a weak D match, TRBD1 (6 bases). Per germline, CDR1 MNHNS and CDR2 SASEGT. This CDR3 spans 14 amino acids. Trimming took off 3 bases at V and 5 bases at J, with 13 bases between the two ends. The chain's CDR3 is CASSEVRGAYGYTF. For the CDR3, the DNA is TGTGCCAGCAGTGAGGTCCGGGGGGCGTATGGCTACACCTTC.

V usage is TRBV6-5 and J usage is TRBJ2-7; 8 nucleotides line up with TRBD1. With V trimmed by 5 bases and J by 4 bases, 7 bases remained unmatched. There are 14 residues in the CDR3. CDR1 is MNHEY, CDR2 SVGAGI, per germline. CDR3 nucleotide sequence: TGTGCCAGCAGTCCTAGAGGACAGGGATACGAGCAGTACTTC. This sequence encodes CASSPRGQGYEQYF.

This clone occurred a few times. Distinct nucleotide sequences in the sample also encode this CDR3. This chain links TRBV5-1 with TRBJ2-3; a possible D gene is TRBD1 (5 bases). Germline values: CDR1 SGHRS, CDR2 YFSETQ. Trimming pared 4 bases from V and 2 bases from J, leaving 11 bases between. The CDR3 is 14 amino acids. The CDR3 DNA follows: TGCGCCAGCAGCCAGGGTACCCTCACAGATACGCAGTATTTT. Its protein is CASSQGTLTDTQYF.

The chain links TRBV6-5 to TRBJ2-5; D may be TRBD2 (6 bases). Trimming removed 0 bases from V and 2 bases from J, with 13 bases in between. The germline V gene encodes CDR1 MNHEY and CDR2 SVGAGI. The CDR3 loop spans 16 amino acids. CDR3 nucleotide sequence: TGTGCCAGCAGTTACTCGACTTTGGCGGGGCAAGAGACCCAGTACTTC. It translates to CASSYSTLAGQETQYF.

This clone has just a few counts. The chain is built from TRBV5-6 and TRBJ2-2; the D gene could be TRBD1 or TRBD2 (5 bases each). V was clipped by 4 bases and J by 0 bases, with 22 bases between them. The CDR3 consists of 19 residues. From germline, CDR1 is SGHDT and CDR2 YYEEEE. In DNA, the CDR3 is TGTGCCAGCAGCCCTCGGTGGGGGACGGCCAGTACGAACACCGGGGAGCTGTTTTTT. Translated, it gives CASSPRWGTASTNTGELFF.

The chain recombines TRBV7-2 with TRBJ1-2; no clear D gene. Trimming stripped 4 bases from V and 6 bases from J, with 15 bases between. This CDR3 spans 14 amino acids. From germline, CDR1 is SGHTA and CDR2 FQGNSA. The CDR3 DNA reads as TGTGCCAGCAGCTCCCGCGGAGGGCTGGATGGCTACACCTTC. This sequence encodes CASSSRGGLDGYTF.

The chain couples TRBV29-1 to TRBJ2-7, with a possible D match to TRBD2 (6 bases). Germline CDR1 SQVTM, CDR2 ANQGSEA. This CDR3 has 13 amino acids. V was shortened by 5 bases and J by 6 bases, with 17 bases between the two germline ends. The CDR3 sequence: CSVRLRQGGEQYF. The CDR3 DNA reads as TGCAGCGTTAGGCTGAGGCAGGGAGGCGAGCAGTACTTC.

The CDR3 DNA is TGTGCCAGCAGTGGGACAGGGGGCAATCAGCCCCAGCATTTT. Its translation: CASSGTGGNQPQHF. The V and J genes are TRBV6-6 and TRBJ1-5; 10 nucleotides line up with TRBD1. Looked up from germline, CDR1 is MNHNY and CDR2 is SVGAGI (reference sequence). V gave up 5 bases and J gave up 2 bases; unmatched junction bases: 0. CDR3 length: 14 amino acids.

This chain uses TRBV27 with TRBJ2-1, with TRBD2 identical over 7 bases. Germline loops: CDR1 MNHEY, CDR2 SMNVEV (reference sequence). CDR3 length: 16 amino acids. J gave up 7 bases and V 5 bases, and 14 bases lay outside the gene matches. The CDR3 loop is CASSNQLAPRANEQFF. The CDR3, as DNA: TGTGCCAGCAGTAACCAACTAGCGCCAAGAGCAAATGAGCAGTTCTTC.

J is TRBJ2-3 and V is TRBV19, with D perhaps given as TRBD1 or TRBD2 (5 bases each). The CDR3 consists of 16 residues. CDR1 is LNHDA, CDR2 SQIVND, per germline (reference sequence). Between the trimmed V and J ends, which lost 5 bases and 0 bases, there was a span of 15 bases. DNA of the CDR3: TGTGCCAGTAGTGCCGAGGGGCGACTTAGCACAGATACGCAGTATTTT. It translates to CASSAEGRLSTDTQYF.